This T cell receptor beta chain stems from a study of blood T cell repertoires in COVID-19. This CDR3 comprises 14 residues. The germline V gene has CDR1 SGDLS and CDR2 YYNGEE. Deletions cut 4 bases from V and 5 bases from J, with 16 bases between. Assay: immunoSEQ multiplex PCR; the TCRdb copy retains only in-frame clones and omits some. The table lists under 500,000 clones, about 85% of them singletons, with approximately 2% in the top ten. The sequenced material came from PBMCs or T cells enriched from blood (not recorded which). This chain links TRBV9 with TRBJ2-7, with D possibly being TRBD2 (6 bases). The sequence derives from a woman under 30 with acute COVID-19. This CDR3 is CASSSSTSFHEQYF. The CDR3 nucleotides read TGTGCCAGCAGCTCCAGTACTAGCTTCCACGAGCAGTACTTC.